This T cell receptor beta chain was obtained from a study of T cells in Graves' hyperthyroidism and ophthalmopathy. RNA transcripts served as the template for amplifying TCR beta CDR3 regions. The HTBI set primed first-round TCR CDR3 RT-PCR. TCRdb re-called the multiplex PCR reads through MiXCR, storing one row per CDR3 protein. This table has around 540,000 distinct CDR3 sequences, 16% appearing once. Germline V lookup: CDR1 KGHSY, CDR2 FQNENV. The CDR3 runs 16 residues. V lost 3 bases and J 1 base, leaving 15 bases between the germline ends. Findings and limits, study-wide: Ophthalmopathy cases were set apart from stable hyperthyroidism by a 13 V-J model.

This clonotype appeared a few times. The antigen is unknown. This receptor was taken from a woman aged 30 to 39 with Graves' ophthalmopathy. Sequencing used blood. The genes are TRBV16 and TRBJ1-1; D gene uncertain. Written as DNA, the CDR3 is TGTGCCAGCAGCCAGGACGGCTCCTTTCGGAACACTGAAGCTTTCTTT. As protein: CASSQDGSFRNTEAFF.